This TCR beta chain derives from a study of CD8 T cells in ankylosing spondylitis. The CDR3 is made up of 17 amino acids. Trimming removed 6 bases at V and 3 bases at J, with 23 bases between. This clonotype showed up many times. Making the TCR beta libraries involved quantitative 5'-RACE with molecular barcodes. MiXCR, run by TCRdb on the 5' RACE reads, gives a single entry per CDR3 protein. The sample has 200,000 to 300,000 distinct CDR3 sequences, approximately 10% seen once. The rearrangement links TRBV12-3 or TRBV12-4 to TRBJ1-1; D is possibly TRBD1 (6 bases). This TCR derives from a male donor with ankylosing spondylitis or in good health (not recorded which). The source material was blood, either unsorted or a sorted T cell fraction (not recorded which). The CDR3 DNA is TGTGCCAGCAGGCTGTCCCGGGACAAGGGCTGGGACACTGAAGCTTTCTTT. It is translated as CASRLSRDKGWDTEAFF.